Included here is one T cell receptor beta chain sequence, with context. The sample belongs to a study of blood T cell repertoires in COVID-19. This CDR3 has 15 amino acids. Trimming removed 1 base at V and 0 bases at J, with 7 bases between. The germline gives CDR1 MDHEN, CDR2 SYDVKM. Shortly before study entry, within 2 weeks, exposed participants had met a COVID-19 case. Clones were sequenced by immunoSEQ multiplex PCR, and TCRdb holds only the in-frame ones, with some missing. The sample includes about 430,000 clones, 70% to 90% of them seen just once. Material for sequencing was PBMCs or T cells enriched from blood (not recorded which). The rearrangement links TRBV28 to TRBJ1-3; a weak D match, TRBD1 (5 bases). The receptor's source is a woman aged 18-30 years who had been exposed to COVID-19. CDR3 nucleotides: TGTGCCAGCAGTTTATCAGGGATCTCTGGAAACACCATATATTTT. This translates into CASSLSGISGNTIYF.